A selection of T cell receptor beta chains follows, all from one sample in a study of cytomegalovirus exposure and HLA in healthy donors. Method: immunoSEQ multiplex PCR; TCRdb's copy keeps in-frame clones and lacks some. The sample has approximately 75,000 clones, about 66% seen once; the top ten hold about 22%. The sample taken for sequencing was PBMCs. The receptors shown here come from a man aged 35-49 years in good health and CMV-seropositive. Each CDR3 is given with its conserved first and last residue. The D gene is left open where the match is weak. Where a row states a size, it is once, few, many or the class of an expanded clone; other rows omit it.

>-|TRBV7-6|-|TRBJ2-5
TGTGCCAGCAGCTTATCTACCGACAGTAAAGAGACCCAGTACTTC
CASSLSTDSKETQYF
>-|TRBV7-2|-|TRBJ2-2
TGTGCCAGCAGCCCTCTTGGGGGGTCGAACACCGGGGAGCTGTTTTTT
CASSPLGGSNTGELFF
>-|TRBV7-7|TRBD1|TRBJ2-5
TGTGCTAGCAGCCGGACAGGGGAGACCCAGTACTTC
CASSRTGETQYF
>-|TRBV2|TRBD1|TRBJ1-1
TGTGCCAGCAGCCCCGGGACAGGGGTTTGGACTGAAGCTTTCTTT
CASSPGTGVWTEAFF
>-|TRBV5-1|-|TRBJ1-4
TGCGCCAGCAGCGCTGGGCGAAATGAAAAACTGTTTTTT
CASSAGRNEKLFF
>-|TRBV7-9|-|TRBJ1-2
TGTGCCAGCAGCCCCGCTTCACCCTTCCTATATGGCTACACCTTC
CASSPASPFLYGYTF
>few|TRBV4-3|-|TRBJ2-1
TGCGCCAGCAGCCAAGACCGGTATGGGGGCGGTGAGCAGTTCTTC
CASSQDRYGGGEQFF
>-|TRBV5-6|-|TRBJ2-6
TGTGCCAGCAGCTTGAGCACCCACTTCTCTGGGGCCAACGTCCTGACTTTC
CASSLSTHFSGANVLTF
>few|TRBV6-6|TRBD1|TRBJ1-4
TGTGCCAGCAGTTACAAGGGGGCATATGAAAAACTGTTTTTT
CASSYKGAYEKLFF
>-|TRBV7-9|-|TRBJ2-7
TGTGCCAGCAGCCCGGGAGACTACGAGCAGTACTTC
CASSPGDYEQYF
>-|TRBV30|TRBD1|TRBJ2-7
TGTGCCTGGGGGACAGGGAACGGCTACGAGCAGTACTTC
CAWGTGNGYEQYF
>many|TRBV6-6|-|TRBJ1-4
TGTGCCAGCAGTTACTCCTCGGGGAAAGCACTGTTTTTT
CASSYSSGKALFF
>few|TRBV7-2|-|TRBJ2-7
TGTGCCAGCAGCTTCGACACGGACGAGCAGTACTTC
CASSFDTDEQYF
>-|TRBV15|-|TRBJ1-5
TGTGCCACCAGCAGAGTGGGGCTTGGGTTTGGGGATCAGCCCCAGCATTTT
CATSRVGLGFGDQPQHF
>-|TRBV6-1|-|TRBJ2-7
TGTGCCAGCAGTCCCACCCTGGCCAGCTCCTACGAGCAGTACTTC
CASSPTLASSYEQYF
>-|TRBV19|-|TRBJ2-7
TGTGCCAGTAGTATAGACAGGGACTACGAGCAGTACTTC
CASSIDRDYEQYF
>-|TRBV10-3|TRBD1|TRBJ1-1
TGTGCCATCAGTGAGGGCAGGGGGCTCCCTGAAGCTTTCTTT
CAISEGRGLPEAFF
>-|TRBV6-1|TRBD2|TRBJ2-1
TGTGCCAGCTGCCCCCTAGCGGGGGACCACAATGAGCAGTTCTTC
CASCPLAGDHNEQFF
>-|TRBV6-6|-|TRBJ1-4
TGTGCCAGCAGTTACTCGGAAGGGGCTGGGGAAAAACTGTTTTTT
CASSYSEGAGEKLFF
>few|TRBV10-3|TRBD2|TRBJ2-1
TGTGCCATCAGTGAACTAGCGGGGGTTTCGAGCTCCTACAATGAGCAGTTCTTC
CAISELAGVSSSYNEQFF
>-|TRBV2|-|TRBJ2-3
TGTGCCAGCAGTGAACCCCCGCGAGATACGCAGTATTTT
CASSEPPRDTQYF
>few|TRBV27|TRBD1|TRBJ1-5
TGTGCCAGCTCAGGGGGCTTCGGTCAGCCCCAGCATTTT
CASSGGFGQPQHF
>once|TRBV28|TRBD1|TRBJ2-7
TGTGCCAGCAGCTATGACAGGGAAGCCTACGAGCAGTACTTC
CASSYDREAYEQYF
>-|TRBV7-2|-|TRBJ2-1
TGTGCCAGCAGCTTCGGGGTTAACAATGAGCAGTTCTTC
CASSFGVNNEQFF
>-|TRBV5-4|TRBD1|TRBJ2-7
TGTGCCAGCAGCATTCGACAGGGGCCCTCCTACGAGCAGTACTTC
CASSIRQGPSYEQYF
>-|TRBV5-1|-|TRBJ1-4
TGCGCCAGCAGCCCCTCGGGGGGCCCTAATGAAAAACTGTTTTTT
CASSPSGGPNEKLFF
>few|TRBV13|-|TRBJ2-3
TGTGCCAGCAGATCACAGGGTTCGGTAGTCTGGGATACGCAGTATTTT
CASRSQGSVVWDTQYF
>-|TRBV5-8|-|TRBJ1-3
TGTGCCAGCAGCTTGGAGGTAGCCTCTGGAAACACCATATATTTT
CASSLEVASGNTIYF
>once|TRBV6-1|-|TRBJ1-2
TGTGCCAGCAGTGGTACAGGAGCCAAGGGTTATGGCTACACCTTC
CASSGTGAKGYGYTF
>few|TRBV30|TRBD1|TRBJ1-6
TGTGCCTGGAACGGACAGGGTTATAATTCCCCCCTCCACTTT
CAWNGQGYNSPLHF
>-|TRBV5-4|TRBD1|TRBJ2-7
TGTGCCAGCGCCCGGGACAGAAGCTCCTACGAGCAGTACTTC
CASARDRSSYEQYF
>-|TRBV19|-|TRBJ2-2
TGTGCCAGTAGCATGGTCTGGGCCCCCACCGGGGAGCTGTTTTTT
CASSMVWAPTGELFF
>few|TRBV5-6|-|TRBJ1-1
TGTGCCAGCAGCGTGTATACTGAAGCTTTCTTT
CASSVYTEAFF
>-|TRBV25-1|TRBD2|TRBJ2-5
TGTGCCAGCACCGGGGGGGGCGGTCAAGAGACCCAGTACTTC
CASTGGGGQETQYF
>-|TRBV27|-|TRBJ1-6
TGTGCCAGCAGTTTCGACATAAGCTCCTATAATTCACCCCTCCACTTT
CASSFDISSYNSPLHF
>few|TRBV6-5|TRBD2|TRBJ2-7
TGTGCCAGCAGTTACTCGGCTCTAGCGGGGTCCTACGAGCAGTACTTC
CASSYSALAGSYEQYF
>-|TRBV5-6|-|TRBJ2-7
TGTGCCAGCAGCTTGGACGGGGGTTACGAGCAGTACTTC
CASSLDGGYEQYF
>-|TRBV10-1|-|TRBJ2-3
TGCGCCAGCAGTGAGAGGGCGGAGGGAGATACGCAGTATTTT
CASSERAEGDTQYF
>-|TRBV28|TRBD2|TRBJ2-7
TGTGCCAGCAGTTTGCGAGCGGGGGGGCCCGAGCAGTACTTC
CASSLRAGGPEQYF
>-|TRBV2|-|TRBJ2-5
TGTGCCGGATCTTGGGGGGGGGCTAGAGAGACCCAGTACTTC
CAGSWGGARETQYF
>-|TRBV29-1|-|TRBJ2-5
TGCAGCGTGCCTGGACAATTCCAAGAGACCCAGTACTTC
CSVPGQFQETQYF
>-|TRBV9|-|TRBJ2-1
TGTGCCAGCAGCGCCCGTGCCTACAATGAGCAGTTCTTC
CASSARAYNEQFF
>-|TRBV14|-|TRBJ2-3
TGTGCCAGCAGCCAAGTTCTGATCCGCGGAAGCATTCGCACAGATACGCAGTATTTT
CASSQVLIRGSIRTDTQYF
>once|TRBV11-3|-|TRBJ1-2
TGTGCCAGCAGCCAAGGCTGGGGGGTCTATGGCTACACCTTC
CASSQGWGVYGYTF
>-|TRBV30|-|TRBJ1-1
TGTGCCTGGAGGAACCCAGGGTTGGCCACTGAAGCTTTCTTT
CAWRNPGLATEAFF
>few|TRBV6-1|TRBD1|TRBJ1-4
TGTGCCAGCAAAACAGGGGAGATTGAAAAACTGTTTTTT
CASKTGEIEKLFF
>-|TRBV13|TRBD1|TRBJ2-5
TGTGCCAGCAGCTTAACAGGGGGAGAGACCCAGTACTTC
CASSLTGGETQYF
>once|TRBV6-1|-|TRBJ1-1
TGTGCCAGCAGTAAAATGGGGGCGGTGGGAGCTTTCTTT
CASSKMGAVGAFF
>-|TRBV13|-|TRBJ1-3
TGTGCCAGCAGCCCCCTCGGGGATGCTAACTCTGGAAACACCATATATTTT
CASSPLGDANSGNTIYF
>-|TRBV5-8|-|TRBJ1-1
TGTGCCAGCAGCACGACAGGCACGGTGAACACTGAAGCTTTCTTT
CASSTTGTVNTEAFF
>few|TRBV5-1|TRBD1|TRBJ2-6
TGCGCCAGCAGCGAAGGGGGCAAGACTGGGGCCAACGTCCTGACTTTC
CASSEGGKTGANVLTF
>-|TRBV28|-|TRBJ1-5
TGTGCCAGCAACAGGGGCAATCAGCCCCAGCATTTT
CASNRGNQPQHF
>-|TRBV19|-|TRBJ1-6
TGTGCCAGTAGTATAGAGGGGGAGGCGTCTTCACCCCTCCACTTT
CASSIEGEASSPLHF
>-|TRBV11-2|-|TRBJ2-7
TGTGCCAGCAGCTTAGGTGGGGGAGGAGAGCAGTACTTC
CASSLGGGGEQYF